One TCR beta chain is described in this entry. These data come from a study of cytomegalovirus exposure and HLA in healthy donors. PCR employed 60 Vbeta and 13 Jbeta primers. The data were produced by immunoSEQ multiplex PCR, yet TCRdb's version contains in-frame clones alone and is incomplete. Its clone listing holds about 130,000 clones. Samples came from healthy bone marrow donors. Trimming at V came to 4 bases and at J to 4 bases, leaving 8 bases not matched to a gene. Per germline, CDR1 LGHNA and CDR2 YSLEER. This CDR3 has 15 amino acids. The sequenced sample consisted of PBMCs. The sequence derives from a woman aged 40-49 years in good health and CMV-seropositive. This chain uses TRBV4-3 with TRBJ2-7, with TRBD2 identical over 9 bases. CDR3 sequence reads: CASSPQREVGYEQYF. CDR3 in DNA: TGCGCCAGCAGCCCTCAGCGGGAGGTAGGGTACGAGCAGTACTTC.